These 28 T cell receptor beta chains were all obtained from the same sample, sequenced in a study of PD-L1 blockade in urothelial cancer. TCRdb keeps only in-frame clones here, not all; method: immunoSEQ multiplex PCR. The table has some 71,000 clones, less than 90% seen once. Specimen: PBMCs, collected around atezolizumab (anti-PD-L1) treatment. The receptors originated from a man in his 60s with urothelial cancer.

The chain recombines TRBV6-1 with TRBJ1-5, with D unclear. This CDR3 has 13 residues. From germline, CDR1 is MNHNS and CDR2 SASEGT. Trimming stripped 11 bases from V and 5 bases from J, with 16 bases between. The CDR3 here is CAGGERNYQPQHF. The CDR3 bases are TGTGCCGGCGGGGAGAGGAATTATCAGCCCCAGCATTTT.

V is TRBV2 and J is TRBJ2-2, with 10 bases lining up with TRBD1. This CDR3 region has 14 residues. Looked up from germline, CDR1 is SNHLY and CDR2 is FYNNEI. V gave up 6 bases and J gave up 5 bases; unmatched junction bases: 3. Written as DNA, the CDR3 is TGTGCCAGCAGGGACAGGGGGGTGACCGGGGAGCTGTTTTTT. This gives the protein CASRDRGVTGELFF.

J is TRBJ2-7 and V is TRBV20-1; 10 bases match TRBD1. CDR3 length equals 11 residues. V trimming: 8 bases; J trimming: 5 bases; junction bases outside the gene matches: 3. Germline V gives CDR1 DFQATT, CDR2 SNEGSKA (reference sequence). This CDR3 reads CSRGQGDEQYF. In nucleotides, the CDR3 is TGCAGTCGTGGACAGGGGGACGAGCAGTACTTC.

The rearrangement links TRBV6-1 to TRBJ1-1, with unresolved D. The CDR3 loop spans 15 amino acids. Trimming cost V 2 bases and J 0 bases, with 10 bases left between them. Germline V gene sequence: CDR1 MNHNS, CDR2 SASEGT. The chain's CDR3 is CASSEIRQVNTEAFF. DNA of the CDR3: TGTGCCAGCAGTGAAATTAGGCAGGTGAACACTGAAGCTTTCTTT.

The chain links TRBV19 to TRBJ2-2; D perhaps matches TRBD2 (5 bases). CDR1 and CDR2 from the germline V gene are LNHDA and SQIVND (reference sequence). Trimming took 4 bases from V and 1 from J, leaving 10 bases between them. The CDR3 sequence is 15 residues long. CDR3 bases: TGTGCCAGTAGTAAAACGGGAATGAACACCGGGGAGCTGTTTTTT. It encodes CASSKTGMNTGELFF.

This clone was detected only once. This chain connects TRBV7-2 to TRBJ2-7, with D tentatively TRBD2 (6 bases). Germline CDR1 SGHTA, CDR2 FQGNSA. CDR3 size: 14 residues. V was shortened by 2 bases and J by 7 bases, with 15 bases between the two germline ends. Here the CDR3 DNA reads TGTGCCAGCAGCTTATCTGGAGGGCAAGGTGAGCAGTACTTC. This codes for CASSLSGGQGEQYF.

CDR3 residues: CASTSGGSTGELFF. The DNA for the CDR3 is TGTGCCAGCACTAGCGGGGGGAGCACCGGGGAGCTGTTTTTT. The genes are TRBV6-5 and TRBJ2-2; 11 bases align to TRBD2. J was trimmed by 4 bases and V by 7 bases; bases with no gene match: 2. This CDR3 contains 14 residues. Germline CDR1 reads MNHEY; CDR2 reads SVGAGI.

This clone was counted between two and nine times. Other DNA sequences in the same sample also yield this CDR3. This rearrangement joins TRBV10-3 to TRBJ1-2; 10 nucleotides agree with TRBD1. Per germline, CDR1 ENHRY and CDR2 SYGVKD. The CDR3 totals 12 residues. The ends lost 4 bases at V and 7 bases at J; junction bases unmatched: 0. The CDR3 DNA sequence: TGTGCCATCAGTGGGACAGGGGGTGGCTACACCTTC. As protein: CAISGTGGGYTF.

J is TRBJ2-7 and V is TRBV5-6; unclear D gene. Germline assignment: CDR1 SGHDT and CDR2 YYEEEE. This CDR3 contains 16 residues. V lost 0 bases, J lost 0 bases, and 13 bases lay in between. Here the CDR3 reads CASSLDGSTTSYEQYF. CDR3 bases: TGTGCCAGCAGCTTGGACGGGTCTACTACCTCCTACGAGCAGTACTTC.

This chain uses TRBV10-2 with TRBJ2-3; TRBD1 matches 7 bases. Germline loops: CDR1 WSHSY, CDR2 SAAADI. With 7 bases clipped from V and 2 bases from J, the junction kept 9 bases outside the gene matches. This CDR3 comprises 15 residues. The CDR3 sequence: CASKRQGSITDTQYF. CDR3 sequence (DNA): TGCGCCAGCAAGCGACAGGGTAGTATCACAGATACGCAGTATTTT.

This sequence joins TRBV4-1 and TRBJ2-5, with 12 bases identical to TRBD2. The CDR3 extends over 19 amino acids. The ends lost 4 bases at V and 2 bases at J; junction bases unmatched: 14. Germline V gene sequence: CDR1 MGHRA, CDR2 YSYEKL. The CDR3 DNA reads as TGCGCCAGCAGCCTGACGGGACAGACTAGCGGGAGAAAACAAGAGACCCAGTACTTC. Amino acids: CASSLTGQTSGRKQETQYF.

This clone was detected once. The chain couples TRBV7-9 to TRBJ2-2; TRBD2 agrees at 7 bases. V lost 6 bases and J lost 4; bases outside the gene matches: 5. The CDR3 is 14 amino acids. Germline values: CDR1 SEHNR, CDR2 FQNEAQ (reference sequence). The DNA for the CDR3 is TGTGCCAGCAGTTCGGGGGGAGTCACCGGGGAGCTGTTTTTT. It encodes CASSSGGVTGELFF.

CDR3 sequence: CASSPGGTGEKLFF. Here the CDR3 DNA reads TGTGCCAGCAGTCCAGGGGGAACTGGTGAAAAACTGTTTTTT. The rearrangement uses TRBV6-6 and TRBJ1-4; 7 nucleotides match TRBD1. This CDR3 spans 14 amino acids. V trimming: 5 bases; J trimming: 7 bases; junction bases outside the gene matches: 7. CDR1 is MNHNY and CDR2 is SVGAGI in the germline V gene (reference sequence).

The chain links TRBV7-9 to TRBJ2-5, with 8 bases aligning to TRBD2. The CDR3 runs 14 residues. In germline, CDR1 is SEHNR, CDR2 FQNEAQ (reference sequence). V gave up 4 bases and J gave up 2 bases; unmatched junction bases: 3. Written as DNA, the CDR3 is TGTGCCAGCAGCTCGACTAGCGTTCAAGAGACCCAGTACTTC. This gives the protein CASSSTSVQETQYF.

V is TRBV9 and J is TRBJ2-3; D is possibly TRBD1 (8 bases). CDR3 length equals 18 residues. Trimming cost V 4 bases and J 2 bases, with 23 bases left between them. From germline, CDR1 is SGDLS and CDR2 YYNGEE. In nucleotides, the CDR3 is TGTGCCAGCAGCACCCCCGCAGGGGGCGGGGGATACACAGATACGCAGTATTTT. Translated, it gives CASSTPAGGGGYTDTQYF.

The CDR3 nucleotides read TGCGCCAGCAGCAGTGGACAGAGCTCCTACGAGCAGTACTTC. This translates into CASSSGQSSYEQYF. The chain recombines TRBV5-1 with TRBJ2-7; D might be TRBD1 (6 bases). Between the trimmed V and J ends, which lost 4 bases and 0 bases, there was a span of 11 bases. This CDR3 is built from 14 residues. Germline V gives CDR1 SGHRS, CDR2 YFSETQ.

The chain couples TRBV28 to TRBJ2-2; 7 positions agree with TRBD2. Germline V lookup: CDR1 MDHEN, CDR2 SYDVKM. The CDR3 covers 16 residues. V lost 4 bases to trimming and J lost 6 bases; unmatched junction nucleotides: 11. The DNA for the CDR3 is TGTGCCAGCAGTTCGAAGGGAGGGCCCTCACCCGGGGAGCTGTTTTTT. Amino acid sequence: CASSSKGGPSPGELFF.

DNA of the CDR3: TGCGCCAGCAGCCAAGGATCGGGCTCTGGGGCCAACGTCCTGACTTTC. It specifies CASSQGSGSGANVLTF. The V gene is TRBV4-1, the J gene TRBJ2-6; D not certain. CDR3 length equals 16 residues. V lost 1 base to trimming and J lost 0 bases, with 7 bases between them. From germline, CDR1 is MGHRA and CDR2 YSYEKL.

As DNA, the CDR3 is TGTGCCAGTAGGGGGAAACCACAGGGATCTCTTAATCAGCCCCAGCATTTT. As protein: CASRGKPQGSLNQPQHF. This sequence joins TRBV19 and TRBJ1-5; TRBD1 might be the D (6 bases). V lost 6 bases and J lost 4, with 22 bases in between. This CDR3 is 17 amino acids long. CDR1 LNHDA and CDR2 SQIVND come from the germline V gene (reference sequence).

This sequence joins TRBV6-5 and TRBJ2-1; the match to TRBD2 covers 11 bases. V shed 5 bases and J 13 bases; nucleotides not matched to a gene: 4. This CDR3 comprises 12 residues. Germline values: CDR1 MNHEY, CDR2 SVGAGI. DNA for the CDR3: TGTGCCAGCAGTGCGACTAGCGGGGCCCAGTTCTTC. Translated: CASSATSGAQFF.

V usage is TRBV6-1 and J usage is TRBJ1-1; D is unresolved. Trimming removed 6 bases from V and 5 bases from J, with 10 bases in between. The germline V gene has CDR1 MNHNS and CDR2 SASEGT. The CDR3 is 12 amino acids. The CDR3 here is CASRELETEAFF. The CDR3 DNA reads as TGTGCCAGCAGAGAATTGGAGACTGAAGCTTTCTTT.

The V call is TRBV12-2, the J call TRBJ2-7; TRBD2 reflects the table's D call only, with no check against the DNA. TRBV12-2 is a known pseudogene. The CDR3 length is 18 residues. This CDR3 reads CASRWTSGRPSNCWEQYF. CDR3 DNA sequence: TGTGCAAGTCGCTGGACTAGCGGGAGACCTAGTAATTGTTGGGAGCAGTACTTC.

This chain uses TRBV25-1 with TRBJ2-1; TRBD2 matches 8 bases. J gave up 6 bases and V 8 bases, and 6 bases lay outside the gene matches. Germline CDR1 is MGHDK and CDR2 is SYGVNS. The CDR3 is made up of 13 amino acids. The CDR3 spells CASEYGGGNEQFF. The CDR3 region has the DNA TGTGCCAGCGAATACGGGGGGGGCAATGAGCAGTTCTTC.

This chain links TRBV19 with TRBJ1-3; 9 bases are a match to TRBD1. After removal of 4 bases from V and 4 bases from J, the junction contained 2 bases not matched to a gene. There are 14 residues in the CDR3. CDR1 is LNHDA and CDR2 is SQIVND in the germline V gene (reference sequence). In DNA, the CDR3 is TGTGCCAGTAGTACGACAGGGGGGGGAAACACCATATATTTT. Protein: CASSTTGGGNTIYF.

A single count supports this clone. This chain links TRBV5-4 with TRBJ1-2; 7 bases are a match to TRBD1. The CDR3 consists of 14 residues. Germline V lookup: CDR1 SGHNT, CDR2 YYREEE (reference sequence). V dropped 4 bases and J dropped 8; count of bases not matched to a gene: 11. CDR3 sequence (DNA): TGTGCCAGCAGCCAACCGGGACAGTTCGGCGGCTACACCTTC. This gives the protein CASSQPGQFGGYTF.

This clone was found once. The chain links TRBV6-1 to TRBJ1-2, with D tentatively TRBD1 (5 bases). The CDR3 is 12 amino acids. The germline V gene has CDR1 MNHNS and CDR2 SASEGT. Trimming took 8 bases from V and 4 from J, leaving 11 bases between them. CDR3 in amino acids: CASVGVLYGYTF. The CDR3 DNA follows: TGTGCCAGCGTAGGGGTCCTCTATGGCTACACCTTC.

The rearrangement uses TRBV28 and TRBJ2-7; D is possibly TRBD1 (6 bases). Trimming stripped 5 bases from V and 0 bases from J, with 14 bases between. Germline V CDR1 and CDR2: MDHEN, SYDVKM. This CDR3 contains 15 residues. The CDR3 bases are TGTGCCAGCAGTGTCCCAGGGGATGCCTCCTACGAGCAGTACTTC. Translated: CASSVPGDASYEQYF.

CDR3 sequence: CASSLGLGSDTQYF. The CDR3 DNA follows: TGTGCCAGCAGCTTGGGACTGGGGTCAGATACGCAGTATTTT. The chain uses TRBV7-9 and TRBJ2-3, with D tentatively TRBD2 (6 bases). Deletions cut 3 bases from V and 4 bases from J, with 11 bases between. The CDR3 covers 14 residues. Germline V gene data show CDR1 as SEHNR and CDR2 as FQNEAQ (reference sequence).